The 11 T cell receptor beta chains below come from one sample, sequenced in a study of cytomegalovirus exposure and HLA in healthy donors. The PCR contained 60 Vbeta and 13 Jbeta primers. Libraries were prepared by immunoSEQ multiplex PCR; TCRdb keeps only in-frame clonotypes and omits some of them. The sample consists of roughly 200,000 clones, over 70% of them appearing once. The sequenced sample consisted of PBMCs. The receptor source for this set is a man aged 30 to 45 in good health and CMV-seronegative.

The chain links TRBV6-5 to TRBJ2-7; weak D call: TRBD2 (7 bases). The CDR3 loop spans 15 amino acids. Trimming pared 7 bases from V and 0 bases from J, leaving 16 bases between. Per germline, CDR1 MNHEY and CDR2 SVGAGI. The CDR3 DNA sequence: TGTGCCAGCAACAAGGGGGGAGGGGGCTCCTACGAGCAGTACTTC. Translating gives CASNKGGGGSYEQYF.

The rearrangement uses TRBV7-6 and TRBJ2-3; 8 nucleotides agree with TRBD2. Germline V gene sequence: CDR1 SGHVS, CDR2 FNYEAQ. The junction had 7 bases not matched to a gene; V was cut back by 3 bases and J by 5 bases. The CDR3 loop spans 15 amino acids. CDR3 DNA sequence: TGTGCCAGCAGCTTTACGGGAGGGCCGAGAGATACGCAGTATTTT. Translated: CASSFTGGPRDTQYF.

J is TRBJ2-2 and V is TRBV11-2; tentative D call: TRBD2 (7 bases). Trimming left V 2 bases short and J 7 bases short, with 20 bases between. CDR1 and CDR2 from the germline V gene are SGHAT and FQNNGV. The CDR3 runs 17 residues. The chain's CDR3 is CASSLTGTRWEGGELFF. The CDR3 DNA reads as TGTGCCAGCAGCTTAACAGGGACCAGGTGGGAGGGCGGGGAGCTGTTTTTT.

The CDR3 loop reads CAWSSPAGEQYF. In DNA form, the CDR3 reads TGTGCCTGGAGTTCGCCCGCGGGAGAGCAGTACTTC. The chain uses TRBV30 and TRBJ2-7, with D possibly being TRBD2 (6 bases). The germline V and J ends were trimmed by 2 bases and 7 bases, with 12 bases remaining between them. Per the germline V gene, CDR1 is GTSNPN and CDR2 is SVGIG (reference sequence). The CDR3 has 12 residues.

The chain is built from TRBV5-1 and TRBJ2-3; D remains ambiguous. Germline V gives CDR1 SGHRS, CDR2 YFSETQ. The V end was cut by 0 bases, the J end by 6 bases, with 8 bases between. The CDR3 runs 13 residues. The CDR3 region has the DNA TGCGCCAGCAGCTTGGCCCCCGAGGATACGCAGTATTTT. Encoded protein: CASSLAPEDTQYF.

The chain has TRBV18 and TRBJ1-1, with D perhaps TRBD1 (5 bases). The CDR3 contains 18 residues. Trimming stripped 6 bases from V and 5 bases from J, with 28 bases between. In germline, CDR1 is KGHSH, CDR2 LQKENI. The chain's CDR3 is CASSPTAFQGTLGTEAFF. DNA of the CDR3: TGTGCCAGCTCCCCGACCGCGTTCCAGGGTACCCTGGGGACTGAAGCTTTCTTT.

The chain links TRBV25-1 to TRBJ1-1, with 7 positions matching TRBD1. In germline, CDR1 is MGHDK, CDR2 SYGVNS. The CDR3 totals 11 residues. J was trimmed by 7 bases and V by 8 bases; bases with no gene match: 4. CDR3 in DNA: TGTGCCAGCTTACGACAGGGTGAAGCTTTCTTT. It yields the protein CASLRQGEAFF.

CDR3 sequence: CAISAVGASGTYEQYF. The CDR3, as DNA: TGTGCCATCAGCGCCGTTGGGGCCTCAGGCACCTACGAGCAGTACTTC. The chain is built from TRBV10-3 and TRBJ2-7; TRBD1 might be the D (5 bases). The V gene lost 6 bases and the J gene lost 2 bases, with 20 bases spanning the gap. The CDR3 has 16 residues. CDR1 ENHRY and CDR2 SYGVKD come from the germline V gene.

In this sample, this clone turned up a few times. This chain links TRBV7-2 with TRBJ1-2; perhaps TRBD1 as D (6 bases). The CDR3 sequence is 15 residues long. V was shortened by 0 bases and J by 6 bases, with 14 bases between the two germline ends. Germline V CDR1 and CDR2: SGHTA, FQGNSA. The CDR3: CASSLANRATNGYTF. The CDR3 bases are TGTGCCAGCAGCTTAGCGAACAGGGCAACGAATGGCTACACCTTC.

The genes are TRBV10-1 and TRBJ2-4; TRBD1 aligns across 9 bases. Germline V lookup: CDR1 WNHNN, CDR2 SYGVQD (reference sequence). Trimming at V came to 5 bases and at J to 5 bases, leaving 1 base not matched to a gene. This CDR3 is built from 13 residues. CDR3 nucleotide sequence: TGCGCCAGCAGTAGGGACAGGGAAAACATTCAGTACTTC. Encoded protein: CASSRDRENIQYF.

The chain combines TRBV7-2 with TRBJ2-5, with 8 bases that match TRBD2. Trimming at V came to 2 bases and at J to 5 bases, leaving 7 bases not matched to a gene. The CDR3 is 15 residues long. CDR1 and CDR2 from the germline V gene are SGHTA and FQGNSA. The CDR3 nucleotides read TGTGCCAGCAGCTTAAATAAGCGGGAGAGGGAGACCCAGTACTTC. Protein product: CASSLNKRERETQYF.